This T cell receptor (beta chain) was sequenced for a study of cytomegalovirus exposure and HLA in healthy donors. General study results and limits: The only immune exposure information that was available was CMV serostatus.

At collection, donors were nominally healthy, but unrecorded immune exposures were probable. PCR amplification relied on 60 Vbeta primers (plus 13 Jbeta primers). Measured with immunoSEQ multiplex PCR; TCRdb has only the in-frame clones, and not every one. The repertoire holds about 140,000 clones, with 78% as singletons. For this clone: The antigen is undetermined.

The TCR originated in a male donor in good health and CMV-seronegative. Sequenced material: PBMCs.

CDR3 in DNA: TGTGCCAGCAGCGTTGGGGGTCAGGGGTCCGAGCAGTACTTC. Translating gives CASSVGGQGSEQYF. The chain couples TRBV11-2 to TRBJ2-7; maybe TRBD1 (6 bases). V was pared by 5 bases and J by 6 bases, with 17 bases between. This CDR3 is 14 amino acids long. CDR1 is SGHAT, CDR2 FQNNGV, per germline.